Listed below are T cell receptor beta chains from one sample, sequenced in a study of T cell repertoires in cytomegalovirus infection. TCRdb re-analysed the reads in MiXCR, keeping a single row per CDR3 protein. Among 740,000 or so distinct CDR3 sequences listed, approximately 40% were seen once. Material for sequencing was PBMCs. All receptors come from a human donor in good health (CMV status not recorded). Some clones in this sample may be carry-over from other donors' samples. The CDR3 runs from the conserved cysteine through the conserved F or W. The order of the fields is clone size, D gene, CDR3 length, V gene, J gene, CDR3 protein, CDR3 DNA. D genes are given only for firm matches. Rows may omit the clone size; those that give it use once, few, many or a size class.

clone_size: few
d_call: .
cdr3_length: 14
v_call: TRBV29-1
j_call: TRBJ2-2
cdr3_aa: CSVSRGGNTGELFF
cdr3_nt: TGCAGCGTATCTAGGGGGGGGAACACCGGGGAGCTGTTTTTT

clone_size: few
d_call: TRBD2
cdr3_length: 15
v_call: TRBV7-8
j_call: TRBJ2-2
cdr3_aa: CASSPTSGRTGELFF
cdr3_nt: TGTGCCAGCAGCCCTACTAGCGGGAGGACCGGGGAGCTGTTTTTT

clone_size: many
d_call: TRBD2
cdr3_length: 12
v_call: TRBV7-2
j_call: TRBJ2-1
cdr3_aa: CASSPDSGIQFF
cdr3_nt: TGTGCCAGCAGCCCCGACAGCGGGATTCAGTTCTTC

clone_size: once
d_call: .
cdr3_length: 15
v_call: TRBV27
j_call: TRBJ2-3
cdr3_aa: CASSPRRKSTDTQYF
cdr3_nt: TGTGCCAGCAGTCCCCGACGGAAGAGCACAGATACGCAGTATTTT

clone_size: many
d_call: TRBD1
cdr3_length: 17
v_call: TRBV7-8
j_call: TRBJ1-5
cdr3_aa: CASSLATGQGFNQPQHF
cdr3_nt: TGTGCCAGCAGCTTAGCGACGGGACAGGGGTTCAATCAGCCCCAGCATTTT

clone_size: .
d_call: .
cdr3_length: 15
v_call: TRBV14
j_call: TRBJ2-4
cdr3_aa: CASSQADAAKNIQYF
cdr3_nt: TGTGCCAGCAGCCAAGCGGACGCTGCCAAAAACATTCAGTACTTC

clone_size: many
d_call: TRBD2
cdr3_length: 18
v_call: TRBV12-3/TRBV12-4
j_call: TRBJ2-7
cdr3_aa: CASSRQPFRRGGTYEQYF
cdr3_nt: TGTGCCAGCAGTCGCCAACCATTTCGACGGGGAGGGACCTACGAGCAGTACTTC

clone_size: .
d_call: .
cdr3_length: 15
v_call: TRBV11-3
j_call: TRBJ2-1
cdr3_aa: CASSPGQRFYNEQFF
cdr3_nt: TGTGCCAGCAGCCCCGGACAGAGGTTTTACAATGAGCAGTTCTTC

clone_size: once
d_call: .
cdr3_length: 13
v_call: TRBV7-6
j_call: TRBJ1-1
cdr3_aa: CASSFTTGTEDFF
cdr3_nt: TGTGCCAGCAGCTTCACAACAGGTACTGAAGATTTCTTT

clone_size: few
d_call: .
cdr3_length: 16
v_call: TRBV27
j_call: TRBJ1-5
cdr3_aa: CASSSYFQGSSQPQHF
cdr3_nt: TGTGCCAGCAGTTCCTACTTCCAGGGGTCCTCACAGCCCCAGCATTTT

clone_size: .
d_call: .
cdr3_length: 11
v_call: TRBV7-8
j_call: TRBJ2-3
cdr3_aa: CASSPVDTQYF
cdr3_nt: TGTGCCAGCAGCCCCGTAGATACGCAGTATTTT

clone_size: .
d_call: .
cdr3_length: 14
v_call: TRBV6-2/TRBV6-3
j_call: TRBJ1-3
cdr3_aa: CASRSQGNGNTIYF
cdr3_nt: TGTGCCAGCAGAAGCCAGGGGAACGGAAACACCATATATTTT

clone_size: .
d_call: TRBD1
cdr3_length: 16
v_call: TRBV28
j_call: TRBJ1-1
cdr3_aa: CASRPGQGHLGTEAFF
cdr3_nt: TGTGCCAGCAGACCGGGACAGGGGCACTTAGGCACTGAAGCTTTCTTT

clone_size: few
d_call: .
cdr3_length: 14
v_call: TRBV19
j_call: TRBJ1-1
cdr3_aa: CASSMSGEDTEAFF
cdr3_nt: TGTGCCAGTAGTATGTCAGGGGAGGACACTGAAGCTTTCTTT

clone_size: .
d_call: .
cdr3_length: 15
v_call: TRBV7-9
j_call: TRBJ2-7
cdr3_aa: CASSGADISSYEQYF
cdr3_nt: TGTGCCAGCAGCGGGGCGGACATCAGCTCCTACGAGCAGTACTTC

clone_size: .
d_call: .
cdr3_length: 16
v_call: TRBV28
j_call: TRBJ2-7
cdr3_aa: CASSGTGTSLPREQYF
cdr3_nt: TGTGCCAGCAGTGGTACGGGCACGTCCCTTCCACGCGAGCAGTACTTC

clone_size: .
d_call: .
cdr3_length: 15
v_call: TRBV5-4
j_call: TRBJ1-5
cdr3_aa: CASSPGRERNQPQHF
cdr3_nt: TGTGCCAGCAGCCCGGGGAGGGAAAGAAATCAGCCCCAGCATTTT

clone_size: .
d_call: .
cdr3_length: 15
v_call: TRBV3-1
j_call: TRBJ1-4
cdr3_aa: CASSQAAATNEKLFF
cdr3_nt: TGTGCCAGCAGCCAAGCTGCGGCAACTAATGAAAAACTGTTTTTT

clone_size: once
d_call: TRBD1
cdr3_length: 14
v_call: TRBV12-3/TRBV12-4
j_call: TRBJ2-1
cdr3_aa: CASSLTPTGDEQFF
cdr3_nt: TGTGCCAGCAGTTTAACCCCGACAGGGGACGAGCAGTTCTTC

clone_size: .
d_call: .
cdr3_length: 15
v_call: TRBV5-6
j_call: TRBJ2-2
cdr3_aa: CASSLVLVDTGELFF
cdr3_nt: TGTGCCAGCAGCTTGGTTCTAGTGGACACCGGGGAGCTGTTTTTT

clone_size: .
d_call: .
cdr3_length: 15
v_call: TRBV13
j_call: TRBJ1-3
cdr3_aa: CASSITTSGGNTIYF
cdr3_nt: TGTGCCAGCAGCATTACGACTAGTGGTGGAAACACCATATATTTT

clone_size: .
d_call: TRBD1
cdr3_length: 15
v_call: TRBV9
j_call: TRBJ1-6
cdr3_aa: CASSGTGAYNSPLHF
cdr3_nt: TGTGCCAGCAGCGGAACAGGGGCTTATAATTCACCCCTCCACTTT

clone_size: .
d_call: .
cdr3_length: 12
v_call: TRBV6-1
j_call: TRBJ1-4
cdr3_aa: CASRAPQVPPLF
cdr3_nt: TGTGCCAGCAGAGCTCCCCAGGTACCACCACTTTTC

clone_size: .
d_call: TRBD1
cdr3_length: 16
v_call: TRBV4-1
j_call: TRBJ2-5
cdr3_aa: CASSHLTGVSQETQYF
cdr3_nt: TGCGCCAGCAGCCATTTAACAGGGGTGTCACAAGAGACCCAGTACTTC

clone_size: few
d_call: TRBD1
cdr3_length: 13
v_call: TRBV28
j_call: TRBJ1-4
cdr3_aa: CASKGQGGEKLFF
cdr3_nt: TGTGCCAGCAAAGGACAGGGAGGGGAAAAACTGTTTTTT

clone_size: few
d_call: .
cdr3_length: 17
v_call: TRBV15
j_call: TRBJ1-5
cdr3_aa: CATSRARWGLGNQPQHF
cdr3_nt: TGTGCCACCAGCAGAGCACGGTGGGGACTCGGCAATCAGCCCCAGCATTTT

clone_size: few
d_call: .
cdr3_length: 15
v_call: TRBV7-2
j_call: TRBJ2-7
cdr3_aa: CASSLGLGEYYEQYF
cdr3_nt: TGTGCCAGCAGCTTAGGTTTGGGCGAGTACTACGAGCAGTACTTC

clone_size: few
d_call: TRBD1
cdr3_length: 15
v_call: TRBV27
j_call: TRBJ2-3
cdr3_aa: CASSDPGQTTDTQYF
cdr3_nt: TGTGCCAGCAGTGACCCGGGACAGACCACAGATACGCAGTATTTT

clone_size: once
d_call: .
cdr3_length: 13
v_call: TRBV29-1
j_call: TRBJ2-3
cdr3_aa: CSVGWGRTDTQYF
cdr3_nt: TGCAGCGTTGGGTGGGGGCGCACAGATACGCAGTATTTT

clone_size: .
d_call: .
cdr3_length: 15
v_call: TRBV19
j_call: TRBJ1-2
cdr3_aa: CASSPWQGTGYGYTF
cdr3_nt: TGTGCCAGTAGTCCCTGGCAGGGTACCGGCTATGGCTACACCTTC

clone_size: .
d_call: TRBD1
cdr3_length: 13
v_call: TRBV12-3/TRBV12-4
j_call: TRBJ1-1
cdr3_aa: CASKQGGGLEAFF
cdr3_nt: TGTGCCAGCAAACAGGGGGGGGGATTAGAAGCTTTCTTT

clone_size: .
d_call: .
cdr3_length: 13
v_call: TRBV6-6
j_call: TRBJ2-4
cdr3_aa: CASSGQGWNIQYF
cdr3_nt: TGTGCCAGCAGTGGCCAGGGATGGAACATTCAGTACTTC

clone_size: few
d_call: .
cdr3_length: 15
v_call: TRBV4-1
j_call: TRBJ1-1
cdr3_aa: CASSRPFTSNTEAFF
cdr3_nt: TGCGCCAGCAGCCGCCCGTTTACCAGCAACACTGAAGCTTTCTTT

clone_size: .
d_call: .
cdr3_length: 15
v_call: TRBV5-5
j_call: TRBJ2-7
cdr3_aa: CASSSQGQRSYEQSF
cdr3_nt: TGTGCCAGCAGCAGTCAAGGACAGAGATCCTACGAGCAGTCCTTC

clone_size: .
d_call: .
cdr3_length: 13
v_call: TRBV2
j_call: TRBJ2-1
cdr3_aa: CASNRLASNEQFF
cdr3_nt: TGTGCCAGCAATCGGCTAGCGTCGAATGAGCAGTTCTTC

clone_size: few
d_call: .
cdr3_length: 12
v_call: TRBV20-1
j_call: TRBJ2-1
cdr3_aa: CSASLARNEQFF
cdr3_nt: TGCAGTGCTAGCCTAGCGAGGAATGAGCAGTTCTTC

clone_size: .
d_call: .
cdr3_length: 14
v_call: TRBV5-6
j_call: TRBJ2-2
cdr3_aa: CASSLDSFAGELFF
cdr3_nt: TGTGCCAGCAGCTTGGACAGTTTTGCCGGGGAGCTGTTTTTT

clone_size: .
d_call: TRBD2
cdr3_length: 15
v_call: TRBV7-8
j_call: TRBJ2-5
cdr3_aa: CARRGFSGNQETQYF
cdr3_nt: TGTGCCAGGAGGGGCTTTAGCGGGAACCAAGAGACCCAGTACTTC

clone_size: few
d_call: .
cdr3_length: 15
v_call: TRBV19
j_call: TRBJ1-5
cdr3_aa: CASRTYSPSNQPQHF
cdr3_nt: TGTGCCAGTAGAACCTATTCGCCTAGCAATCAGCCCCAGCATTTT

clone_size: .
d_call: .
cdr3_length: 14
v_call: TRBV5-3
j_call: TRBJ1-1
cdr3_aa: CASSQLQGNTEAFF
cdr3_nt: TGTGCCAGCAGCCAATTACAGGGGAACACTGAAGCTTTCTTT

clone_size: many
d_call: .
cdr3_length: 14
v_call: TRBV7-2
j_call: TRBJ2-7
cdr3_aa: CASSLSFREYEQYF
cdr3_nt: TGTGCCAGCAGCTTATCCTTCAGGGAATACGAGCAGTACTTC

clone_size: few
d_call: TRBD1
cdr3_length: 16
v_call: TRBV28
j_call: TRBJ1-2
cdr3_aa: CASSLSGRGRDYGYTF
cdr3_nt: TGTGCCAGCAGTTTATCGGGTAGGGGGCGCGACTATGGCTACACCTTC

clone_size: .
d_call: .
cdr3_length: 15
v_call: TRBV6-1
j_call: TRBJ2-3
cdr3_aa: CASTSRPTSTDTQYF
cdr3_nt: TGTGCCAGCACGTCCCGGCCGACTAGCACAGATACGCAGTATTTT

clone_size: many
d_call: TRBD1
cdr3_length: 15
v_call: TRBV12-3/TRBV12-4
j_call: TRBJ1-3
cdr3_aa: CASSPGQGSGNTIYF
cdr3_nt: TGTGCCAGCAGTCCTGGACAGGGTTCGGGAAACACCATATATTTT